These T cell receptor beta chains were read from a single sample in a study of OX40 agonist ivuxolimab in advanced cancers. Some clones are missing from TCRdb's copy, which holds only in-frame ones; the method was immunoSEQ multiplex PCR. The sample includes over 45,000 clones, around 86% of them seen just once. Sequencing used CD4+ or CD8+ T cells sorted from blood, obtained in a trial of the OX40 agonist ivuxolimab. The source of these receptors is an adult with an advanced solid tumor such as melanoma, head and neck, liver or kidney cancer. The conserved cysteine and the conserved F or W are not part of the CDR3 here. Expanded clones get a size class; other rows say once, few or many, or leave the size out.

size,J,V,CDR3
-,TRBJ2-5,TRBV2,ASNKRDRGLETQY
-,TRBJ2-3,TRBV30,AWSVSRLAGGITDTQY
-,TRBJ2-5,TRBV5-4,ASSKTTGPQETQY
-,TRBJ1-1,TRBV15,ATSVSNTEAF
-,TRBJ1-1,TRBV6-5,ASSYSQGYEAF
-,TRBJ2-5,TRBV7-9,ASSMGQGRETQY
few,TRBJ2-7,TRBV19,ASSIGWAYEQY
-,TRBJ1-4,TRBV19,ASKERGSNEKLF
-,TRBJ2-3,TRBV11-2,ASSLDLGFGDTQY
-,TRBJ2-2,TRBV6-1,ASKWGEGTGELF
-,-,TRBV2,ASSEQGADYEQY
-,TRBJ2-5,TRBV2,ASSEFSIQETQY
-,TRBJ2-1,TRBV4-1,ASSQDPGRRIDEQF